A selection of T cell receptor beta chains follows, all from one sample in a study of vaccination and CD4 T cells after COVID-19. For these receptors, no antigen is known. TCRdb redid the calling of the PCR reads with MiXCR, one entry per CDR3 protein. The data hold fewer than 10,000 distinct CDR3 sequences, with 33% observed a single time. Sequenced material: CD4+ T cells from blood, cultured in vitro. These receptors were obtained from a human donor in good health. Each CDR3 is given with its conserved first and last residue. The D gene is left open where the match is weak. Only part of the rows carry a size: once, few, many, or a class if the clone is expanded.

clone_size: -; v_call: TRBV28; j_call: TRBJ2-7; d_call: -; cdr3_nt: TGTGCCAGCACTCTCCCGTCGTCCTACGAGCAGTACTTC; cdr3_aa: CASTLPSSYEQYF
clone_size: -; v_call: TRBV20-1; j_call: TRBJ2-2; d_call: -; cdr3_nt: TGCAGTGCTAGGGCCCTTGGCGGGGAGCTGTTTTTT; cdr3_aa: CSARALGGELFF
clone_size: -; v_call: TRBV12-3/TRBV12-4; j_call: TRBJ1-1; d_call: TRBD1; cdr3_nt: TGTGCCAGCAGTCGGGGACAGTCCATGAACACTGAAGCTTTCTTT; cdr3_aa: CASSRGQSMNTEAFF
clone_size: -; v_call: TRBV28; j_call: TRBJ2-3; d_call: TRBD2; cdr3_nt: TGTGCCAGCAGCTTCCTAGCGGGGACAGATACGCAGTATTTT; cdr3_aa: CASSFLAGTDTQYF
clone_size: few; v_call: TRBV27; j_call: TRBJ1-2; d_call: -; cdr3_nt: TGTGCCAGCAGTCAAGAGGGGGGCGTGGACTATGGCTACACCTTC; cdr3_aa: CASSQEGGVDYGYTF
clone_size: -; v_call: TRBV6-2/TRBV6-3; j_call: TRBJ2-1; d_call: -; cdr3_nt: TGTGCCAGCAGTTACTCCAGCGGAGCCTACAATGAGCAGTTCTTC; cdr3_aa: CASSYSSGAYNEQFF
clone_size: -; v_call: TRBV21-1; j_call: TRBJ2-7; d_call: -; cdr3_nt: TGTGCCAGCGCCGGGGAGCAGTACTTC; cdr3_aa: CASAGEQYF
clone_size: -; v_call: TRBV20-1; j_call: TRBJ1-1; d_call: -; cdr3_nt: TGCAGTGCTAGAGATCGCTTCGGGGCGATGAACACTGAAGCTTTCTTT; cdr3_aa: CSARDRFGAMNTEAFF
clone_size: few; v_call: TRBV20-1; j_call: TRBJ1-5; d_call: -; cdr3_nt: TGCAGTGCTATGGGGGCCTCCAATCAGCCCCAGCATTTT; cdr3_aa: CSAMGASNQPQHF
clone_size: -; v_call: TRBV7-9; j_call: TRBJ2-3; d_call: -; cdr3_nt: TGTGCCAGCAGCTTAAACCAAGATACGCAGTATTTT; cdr3_aa: CASSLNQDTQYF
clone_size: -; v_call: TRBV2; j_call: TRBJ2-1; d_call: -; cdr3_nt: TGTGCCAGCAGTGATTATGAGCAGTTCTTC; cdr3_aa: CASSDYEQFF
clone_size: -; v_call: TRBV2; j_call: TRBJ2-5; d_call: -; cdr3_nt: TGTGCCAGCAGTGTCGGCGGTCCTTGGGAAAGCCAGTACTTC; cdr3_aa: CASSVGGPWESQYF
clone_size: few; v_call: TRBV24-1; j_call: TRBJ2-2; d_call: -; cdr3_nt: TGTGCCACCAGTGAGTCGAGCCGGGTCCCCACCGGGGAGCTGTTTTTT; cdr3_aa: CATSESSRVPTGELFF
clone_size: -; v_call: TRBV7-5; j_call: TRBJ2-7; d_call: -; cdr3_nt: -; cdr3_aa: CISVPESEGQGFYEQYF
clone_size: -; v_call: TRBV20-1; j_call: TRBJ1-3; d_call: -; cdr3_nt: TGCAGTGCTAGAGATTCTTGGACTGGGTACGGAAACACCATATATTTT; cdr3_aa: CSARDSWTGYGNTIYF
clone_size: few; v_call: TRBV11-2; j_call: TRBJ2-3; d_call: -; cdr3_nt: TGTGCCAGCAGCTTAGAGGACATTAGTTACACAGATACGCAGTATTTT; cdr3_aa: CASSLEDISYTDTQYF
clone_size: -; v_call: TRBV24-1; j_call: TRBJ2-1; d_call: -; cdr3_nt: TGTGCCACCAGTGATTTGGGGACTGCCGACAATGAGCAGTTCTTC; cdr3_aa: CATSDLGTADNEQFF
clone_size: -; v_call: TRBV20-1; j_call: TRBJ2-1; d_call: TRBD2; cdr3_nt: TGCAGTGCTAGAGGTTGGGCCGGGGGGATCACCTACAATGAGCAGTTCTTC; cdr3_aa: CSARGWAGGITYNEQFF
clone_size: medium-sized; v_call: TRBV2; j_call: TRBJ2-7; d_call: TRBD1; cdr3_nt: TGTGCCAGCAGTAGGGACAGGCTGAGCTCCTACGAGCAGTACTTC; cdr3_aa: CASSRDRLSSYEQYF
clone_size: few; v_call: TRBV6-1; j_call: TRBJ1-1; d_call: TRBD1; cdr3_nt: TGTGCCAGCACCATAGACAGGGCGAACACTGAAGCTTTCTTT; cdr3_aa: CASTIDRANTEAFF
clone_size: -; v_call: TRBV20-1; j_call: TRBJ2-1; d_call: -; cdr3_nt: TGCAGTGCCCCAGATAAGAGCAGGGTTATTGACAATGAGCAGTTCTTC; cdr3_aa: CSAPDKSRVIDNEQFF
clone_size: -; v_call: TRBV30; j_call: TRBJ1-2; d_call: TRBD1; cdr3_nt: TGTGCCTGGAGAATGGGACAGGGAGTAGACTATGGCTACACCTTC; cdr3_aa: CAWRMGQGVDYGYTF
clone_size: -; v_call: TRBV7-7; j_call: TRBJ2-1; d_call: -; cdr3_nt: TGTGCTAGCAGCTTCGCCGAGGGGGGCGTGAATGAGCAGTTCTTC; cdr3_aa: CASSFAEGGVNEQFF
clone_size: once; v_call: TRBV18; j_call: TRBJ2-5; d_call: -; cdr3_nt: TGTGCCAGCTCACCACGTACCGGGACAAACCAAGAGACCCAGTACTTC; cdr3_aa: CASSPRTGTNQETQYF
clone_size: once; v_call: TRBV19; j_call: TRBJ2-3; d_call: TRBD1; cdr3_nt: TGTGCCAGTAGTTTACAGGGGGCTGCGCAGTATTTT; cdr3_aa: CASSLQGAAQYF
clone_size: -; v_call: TRBV6-2/TRBV6-3; j_call: TRBJ2-1; d_call: -; cdr3_nt: TGTGCCAGCAGTAACCGGGGCAGGAGCTCCTACAATGAGCAGTTCTTC; cdr3_aa: CASSNRGRSSYNEQFF
clone_size: -; v_call: TRBV25-1; j_call: TRBJ1-2; d_call: TRBD1; cdr3_nt: TGTGCCAGCAGTGAATTCCGGACAGGGCAAGGCTACACCTTC; cdr3_aa: CASSEFRTGQGYTF
clone_size: few; v_call: TRBV9; j_call: TRBJ1-1; d_call: -; cdr3_nt: TGTGCCAGCAGCGTAGATACTAGGTCTGAAGCTTTCTTT; cdr3_aa: CASSVDTRSEAFF
clone_size: -; v_call: TRBV28; j_call: TRBJ2-1; d_call: -; cdr3_nt: TGTGCCAGCAGGGCCTCTGACCCCTACAATGAGCAGTTCTTC; cdr3_aa: CASRASDPYNEQFF
clone_size: -; v_call: TRBV7-2; j_call: TRBJ2-7; d_call: TRBD2; cdr3_nt: TGTGCCAGCACTGTGGGGGGGGGAATAGACGAGCAGTACTTC; cdr3_aa: CASTVGGGIDEQYF
clone_size: once; v_call: TRBV6-1; j_call: TRBJ1-4; d_call: -; cdr3_nt: TGTGCCAGCCAACGGGGGATTAATGAAAAACTGTTTTTT; cdr3_aa: CASQRGINEKLFF
clone_size: few; v_call: TRBV6-2/TRBV6-3; j_call: TRBJ2-3; d_call: -; cdr3_nt: TGTGCCAGCATCGTTCCGGGGACAGATACGCAGTATTTT; cdr3_aa: CASIVPGTDTQYF
clone_size: few; v_call: TRBV20-1; j_call: TRBJ1-1; d_call: -; cdr3_nt: TGCAGTGCTAGATCCCAGTTTACGGGGACCACTCAAGCTTTCTTT; cdr3_aa: CSARSQFTGTTQAFF
clone_size: few; v_call: TRBV11-2; j_call: TRBJ2-2; d_call: TRBD1; cdr3_nt: TGTGCCAGCAGCTTAGGGGGGACAGGGATGAACACCGGGGAGCTGTTTTTT; cdr3_aa: CASSLGGTGMNTGELFF
clone_size: few; v_call: TRBV15; j_call: TRBJ2-3; d_call: TRBD2; cdr3_nt: TGTGCCACCAGCATCCCAGCGGGAGTTACAGATACGCAGTATTTT; cdr3_aa: CATSIPAGVTDTQYF
clone_size: -; v_call: TRBV7-6; j_call: TRBJ1-4; d_call: TRBD1; cdr3_nt: TGTGCCAGCAGCCGCACAGGGGGTGAAAAACTGTTTTTT; cdr3_aa: CASSRTGGEKLFF
clone_size: -; v_call: TRBV6-1; j_call: TRBJ1-2; d_call: TRBD1; cdr3_nt: TGTGCCAGCAGATATCAGGGGGCACGTGGCTACACCTTC; cdr3_aa: CASRYQGARGYTF